The subject of this entry is one T cell receptor (beta chain). Its target is not known. These data come from a study of beta chain features in type 1 diabetes. Study results and caveats: Among patients with Type 1 diabetes, TCRB CDR3s were moderately but significantly shorter in every one of the four CD4+ subsets. Sequencing of cDNA might inflate the share of cells that strongly express TCR.

The CDR3 contains 14 residues. Germline assignment: CDR1 MNHNS and CDR2 SASEGT. The germline V and J ends were trimmed by 6 bases and 7 bases, with 16 bases remaining between them. Isolated RNA was reverse transcribed in full, so expressed TCRB transcripts were sequenced. Sequencing was performed with immunoSEQ multiplex PCR; in TCRdb, only in-frame clones are kept and a portion is missing. The repertoire has around 250,000 clones, roughly an eighth of them found once; the top ten carry 0.015% to 0.02%. V and J are TRBV6-1 and TRBJ1-5, with D maybe TRBD1 (6 bases). This receptor was obtained from a young man with type 1 diabetes. Sequencing was done on a sample of naive CD4+ T cells from blood. The CDR3 reads CASRLQGGEQPQHF. As DNA, the CDR3 is TGTGCCAGCAGGTTACAGGGCGGAGAGCAGCCCCAGCATTTT.